What follows are 29 T cell receptor beta chains derived from one specimen sequenced in a study of CD8+ T cells in alopecia areata. The authors extracted RNA and reverse transcribed it into cDNA as the sequencing template. Repertoires were generated with immunoSEQ multiplex PCR, while TCRdb's copy carries only in-frame clones and drops some. The sample consists of around 290,000 clones, roughly 50% of them appearing once. Treatment denoted: oral pan-JAK inhibitor, 5-10 mg twice daily. The sample was CD4+ T cells sorted from blood, taken at week 24, from a patient treated with tofacitinib. The source is a human donor with alopecia areata.

About this clone: Other DNA sequences in this specimen translate into the identical CDR3. The chain joins TRBV29-1 to TRBJ2-5; D not resolved. The CDR3 is 12 amino acids. The V end was cut by 4 bases, the J end by 2 bases, with 8 bases between. The germline V gene has CDR1 SQVTM and CDR2 ANQGSEA. Here the CDR3 reads CSVGQLQETQYF. In DNA, the CDR3 is TGCAGCGTTGGCCAGTTACAAGAGACCCAGTACTTC.

The chain carries TRBV5-6 and TRBJ2-7, with D hard to call. Looked up from germline, CDR1 is SGHDT and CDR2 is YYEEEE. The CDR3 has 14 residues. V was trimmed by 3 bases and J by 1 base, leaving 11 bases between them. CDR3 protein: CASSSPSGSYEQYF. CDR3 bases: TGTGCCAGCAGCTCCCCGAGTGGTTCCTACGAGCAGTACTTC.

V gene TRBV27 combines with J gene TRBJ1-1, with TRBD1 as a possible D gene (5 bases). V lost 5 bases to trimming and J lost 1 base, with 11 bases between them. Germline values: CDR1 MNHEY, CDR2 SMNVEV (reference sequence). This CDR3 is 14 amino acids long. The CDR3 nucleotides are TGTGCCAGCAGTCCAGAGAGGGGGAACACTGAAGCTTTCTTT. It yields the protein CASSPERGNTEAFF.

In the case of this clone: Mismatch with germline at one junction end may stem from a read error. This sequence joins TRBV7-7 and TRBJ2-2; no firm D call. Germline assignment: CDR1 SSHAT and CDR2 FNYEAQ (reference sequence). CDR3 length: 13 amino acids. Here the CDR3 DNA reads TGTGCTAGCAGCCCACAGAGCACCGGGGAGCTGTTTTTT. This encodes CASSPQSTGELFF.

In this sample, this clone turned up once. The J gene is TRBJ1-2, the V gene TRBV6-1, with a weak D call TRBD1 (5 bases). The CDR3 runs to 15 residues. V was clipped by 7 bases and J by 5 bases, with 20 bases between them. Germline CDR1 is MNHNS and CDR2 is SASEGT. The CDR3 DNA sequence: TGTGCCAGCACCCGGGGGGGAGGCGGAGGGTATGGCTACACCTTC. It translates to CASTRGGGGGYGYTF.

The rearrangement links TRBV2 to TRBJ2-7; a possible D gene is TRBD1 (5 bases). V was shortened by 6 bases and J by 0 bases, with 12 bases between the two germline ends. CDR1 is SNHLY, CDR2 FYNNEI, per germline. The CDR3 has 14 amino acids. In nucleotides, the CDR3 is TGTGCCAGCAGCCAGGGAATTCCCTCCTACGAGCAGTACTTC. This gives the protein CASSQGIPSYEQYF.

The chain combines TRBV4-3 with TRBJ2-2; possible D gene TRBD2, 6 bases. Trimming removed 0 bases from V and 5 bases from J, with 10 bases in between. The germline CDR1 and CDR2 sequences are LGHNA and YSLEER. The CDR3 covers 15 residues. As DNA, the CDR3 is TGCGCCAGCAGCCAAGATAGCGGCGGGACCGGGGAGCTGTTTTTT. It encodes CASSQDSGGTGELFF.

This clone has at least ten counts. The V call is TRBV6-6, the J call TRBJ1-1, with a weak D call TRBD1 (6 bases). V lost 6 bases, J lost 6 bases, and 11 bases lay in between. CDR1 is MNHNY and CDR2 is SVGAGI in the germline V gene (reference sequence). The CDR3 sequence is 12 residues long. CDR3 region: CASSLRGAEAFF. Written as DNA, the CDR3 is TGTGCCAGCAGCCTCAGGGGCGCTGAAGCTTTCTTT.

The chain joins TRBV6-6 to TRBJ2-1; D is possibly TRBD2 (5 bases). This CDR3 is built from 14 residues. Trimming took 2 bases from V and 7 from J, leaving 12 bases between them. Germline V lookup: CDR1 MNHNY, CDR2 SVGAGI (reference sequence). The CDR3 nucleotides are TGTGCCAGCAGTTACATCCGGGGTACGAATGAGCAGTTCTTC. Its protein is CASSYIRGTNEQFF.

A single count supports this clone. V and J are TRBV20-1 and TRBJ1-2, with a tentative D call TRBD1 (5 bases). V was clipped by 8 bases and J by 4 bases, with 11 bases between them. Germline CDR1 reads DFQATT; CDR2 reads SNEGSKA (reference sequence). The CDR3 consists of 11 residues. The CDR3 here is CSPDSGYGYTF. The CDR3 nucleotides read TGCAGTCCCGACAGTGGCTATGGCTACACCTTC.

The chain combines TRBV7-9 with TRBJ2-7, with unresolved D. Germline CDR1 reads SEHNR; CDR2 reads FQNEAQ (reference sequence). The CDR3 has 14 residues. V was clipped by 0 bases and J by 0 bases, with 6 bases between them. CDR3 residues: CASSLAGFSYEQYF. The DNA of the CDR3 is TGTGCCAGCAGCTTAGCCGGATTCTCCTACGAGCAGTACTTC.

This clone came up a few times. This chain joins TRBV30 and TRBJ2-7; a possible D gene is TRBD1 (5 bases). The germline CDR1 and CDR2 sequences are GTSNPN and SVGIG (reference sequence). The CDR3 is 14 residues long. V lost 4 bases and J lost 0, with 13 bases in between. CDR3 region: CAWTQAASSYEQYF. CDR3 in DNA: TGTGCCTGGACACAGGCTGCAAGCTCCTACGAGCAGTACTTC.

This clone was detected a few times. J is TRBJ2-5 and V is TRBV29-1; 10 bases agree with TRBD1. The CDR3 contains 16 residues. The V gene's germline CDR1 is SQVTM and CDR2 ANQGSEA. V lost 6 bases and J lost 1; bases outside the gene matches: 11. CDR3 sequence: CSVKTGGHPAQETQYF. The DNA for the CDR3 is TGCAGCGTGAAGACAGGGGGCCATCCAGCCCAAGAGACCCAGTACTTC. Based on the CDR3 plus reference TRBV29-1 and TRBJ2-5, the full variable domain is SAVISQKPSRDICQRGTSLTIQCQVDSQVTMMFWYRQQPGQSLTLIATANQGSEATYESGFVIDKFPISRPNLTFSTLTVSNMSPEDSSIYLCSVKTGGHPAQETQYFGPGTRLLVL.

V and J are TRBV28 and TRBJ1-2; no reliable D call. This CDR3 comprises 15 residues. Trimming took off 3 bases at V and 7 bases at J, with 18 bases between the two ends. Germline CDR1 reads MDHEN; CDR2 reads SYDVKM. The chain's CDR3 is CASSFWGLSAGGYTF. CDR3 nucleotides: TGTGCCAGCAGTTTTTGGGGTCTCTCCGCGGGTGGCTACACCTTC.

The CDR3 spells CATSRGQGQETQYF. The CDR3 DNA reads TGTGCCACCAGCAGGGGACAGGGACAAGAGACCCAGTACTTC. This chain links TRBV15 with TRBJ2-5; 9 nucleotides align to TRBD1. V was pared by 3 bases and J by 2 bases, with 1 base of the junction left unmatched. Germline V gene data show CDR1 as LNHNV and CDR2 as YYDKDF (reference sequence). CDR3 length equals 14 residues.

CDR3 in DNA: TGTGCCAGCAAATTCGCCATCAATCAGCCCCAGCATTTT. Translating gives CASKFAINQPQHF. This chain joins TRBV28 and TRBJ1-5; D gene unclear. Trimming left V 7 bases short and J 3 bases short, with 10 bases between. This CDR3 comprises 13 residues. Germline V gives CDR1 MDHEN, CDR2 SYDVKM.

This clone was detected a few times. The chain links TRBV7-9 to TRBJ2-4; the D gene is possibly TRBD1 (6 bases). The CDR3 is made up of 15 amino acids. Germline CDR1 is SEHNR and CDR2 is FQNEAQ (reference sequence). Trimming took 5 bases from V and 6 from J, leaving 17 bases between them. CDR3 coding DNA: TGTGCCAGCAGCCAGGCAGGGGTTATCGGAAACATTCAGTACTTC. It codes for CASSQAGVIGNIQYF.

The V call is TRBV30, the J call TRBJ1-1; D gene uncertain. Trimming shortened V by 4 bases and J by 8 bases, and 11 bases separated the two germline ends. Looked up from germline, CDR1 is GTSNPN and CDR2 is SVGIG (reference sequence). There are 11 residues in the CDR3. CDR3 bases: TGTGCCTGGATTTGGGCAGAAGAAGCTTTCTTT. It encodes CAWIWAEEAFF.

CDR3 loop: CASSVGQNYGYTF. CDR3 coding DNA: TGTGCCAGCAGCGTGGGACAGAACTATGGCTACACCTTC. The gene calls are TRBV5-4 and TRBJ1-2; 7 nucleotides match TRBD1. The trim removed 4 bases at V and 2 bases at J, leaving 2 bases unmatched. From germline, CDR1 is SGHNT and CDR2 YYREEE (reference sequence). This CDR3 comprises 13 residues.

The J gene is TRBJ2-3, the V gene TRBV25-1; 7 bases are shared with TRBD1. J gave up 2 bases and V 9 bases, and 5 bases lay outside the gene matches. Germline V gene sequence: CDR1 MGHDK, CDR2 SYGVNS. This CDR3 spans 13 amino acids. CDR3 nucleotide sequence: TGTGCCAGTCGGACAGGAATCACAGATACGCAGTATTTT. Its protein product is CASRTGITDTQYF.

This clone was detected a few times. V gene TRBV23-1 combines with J gene TRBJ2-7; 7 positions agree with TRBD1. TRBV23-1 is noted as an ORF with a role that remains uncertain. After removal of 0 bases from V and 0 bases from J, the junction contained 14 bases not matched to a gene. This CDR3 has 19 residues. CDR3 in DNA: TGCGCCAGCAGTCAATCGAGAGTCCGGACAGGCGCTCTCTCCTACGAGCAGTACTTC. Residues: CASSQSRVRTGALSYEQYF.

The gene calls are TRBV27 and TRBJ2-1, with a weak D call TRBD2 (6 bases). V lost 6 bases and J lost 1, with 10 bases in between. The germline V gene has CDR1 MNHEY and CDR2 SMNVEV (reference sequence). There are 14 residues in the CDR3. CDR3 in amino acids: CASSPAGSYNEQFF. In nucleotides, the CDR3 is TGTGCCAGCAGCCCAGCGGGTTCCTACAATGAGCAGTTCTTC.

V usage is TRBV5-1 and J usage is TRBJ2-5; weak D call: TRBD2 (6 bases). CDR3 size: 17 residues. Trimming pared 2 bases from V and 4 bases from J, leaving 21 bases between. Looked up from germline, CDR1 is SGHRS and CDR2 is YFSETQ. CDR3 in amino acids: CASSFGSQGAGGETQYF. In DNA, the CDR3 is TGCGCCAGCAGCTTCGGTTCCCAGGGAGCGGGTGGAGAGACCCAGTACTTC.

This rearrangement joins TRBV29-1 to TRBJ2-2; a possible D gene is TRBD1 (6 bases). The V and J ends lost 7 bases and 1 base respectively, with 10 bases between them. The CDR3 is 13 residues long. Germline CDR1 reads SQVTM; CDR2 reads ANQGSEA. The CDR3 sequence: CSGEGGNTGELFF. The CDR3 coding sequence is TGCAGCGGGGAAGGGGGGAACACCGGGGAGCTGTTTTTT.

The chain is built from TRBV29-1 and TRBJ2-3; D ambiguous. CDR3 length equals 12 residues. The germline CDR1 and CDR2 sequences are SQVTM and ANQGSEA. V dropped 1 base and J dropped 10 bases, with 12 bases sitting between them. As DNA, the CDR3 is TGCAGCGTTGAAGCCCTGTGGCCCTCGCAGTATTTT. The encoded protein is CSVEALWPSQYF.

This clone was counted a single time. This chain connects TRBV2 to TRBJ2-3; D unclear. The V end was cut by 5 bases, the J end by 4 bases, with 4 bases between. The CDR3 contains 11 residues. Germline V gives CDR1 SNHLY, CDR2 FYNNEI. The CDR3 DNA reads as TGTGCCAGCAGTTGGGCAGATACGCAGTATTTT. It yields the protein CASSWADTQYF.

This clone has a handful of counts. The chain links TRBV4-1 to TRBJ2-5; D is undetermined. CDR3 size: 13 residues. Germline V lookup: CDR1 MGHRA, CDR2 YSYEKL. The germline V and J ends were trimmed by 2 bases and 2 bases, with 6 bases remaining between them. The DNA of the CDR3 is TGCGCCAGCAGCCAATTTAGACAAGAGACCCAGTACTTC. This codes for CASSQFRQETQYF.

The chain has TRBV5-1 and TRBJ2-5, with 8 nucleotides matching TRBD2. Per the germline V gene, CDR1 is SGHRS and CDR2 is YFSETQ. The CDR3 covers 14 residues. V was clipped by 4 bases and J by 4 bases; unmatched bases: 6. DNA of the CDR3: TGCGCCAGCAGCCATCCGGGGGGGCTAGAGACCCAGTACTTC. Its protein is CASSHPGGLETQYF.

CDR3 sequence reads: CASSFGGQGMDEAFF. The CDR3 coding sequence is TGTGCCAGCAGTTTCGGCGGACAGGGGATGGATGAAGCTTTCTTT. The chain couples TRBV28 to TRBJ1-1; 9 bases are a match to TRBD1. V lost 3 bases and J lost 7; bases outside the gene matches: 9. Germline values: CDR1 MDHEN, CDR2 SYDVKM. The CDR3 extends over 15 amino acids. The complete variable domain, with remaining parts taken from reference TRBV28 and TRBJ1-1, reads DVKVTQSSRYLVKRTGEKVFLECVQDMDHENMFWYRQDPGLGLRLIYFSYDVKMKEKGDIPEGYSVSREKKERFSLILESASTNQTSMYLCASSFGGQGMDEAFFGQGTRLTVV.